A selection of T cell receptor beta chains follows, all from one sample in a study of identical twins. A single record per CDR3 protein comes from TCRdb applying MiXCR to the 5' RACE reads. The sample lists about 810,000 distinct CDR3 sequences, approximately 13% occurring once. A further study also used this sample, focusing on yellow fever vaccine responses in identical twins.

Sequenced material: PBMCs. The source is a woman younger than 30 in good health. CDR3s include the opening cysteine and the closing phenylalanine or tryptophan. A D gene is named only where the DNA matches it firmly. Clone size is stated in some rows and not others, as once, few, many or a class when expanded.

v_call: TRBV27; clone_size: NA; d_call: TRBD2; j_call: TRBJ2-1; cdr3_nt: TGTGCCAGCAGTTTCCGGGGGGAGAGCTCCTACAATGAGCAGTTCTTC; cdr3_aa: CASSFRGESSYNEQFF
v_call: TRBV3-1; clone_size: NA; d_call: TRBD1; j_call: TRBJ1-1; cdr3_nt: TGTGCCAGCAACCAGGGGGCTGGGACTGAAGCTTTCTTT; cdr3_aa: CASNQGAGTEAFF
v_call: TRBV18; clone_size: NA; d_call: TRBD1; j_call: TRBJ2-1; cdr3_nt: TGTGCCAGCTCATCGGCACAGGGGACGGTCCACAATGAGCAGTTCTTC; cdr3_aa: CASSSAQGTVHNEQFF
v_call: TRBV7-2; clone_size: few; d_call: NA; j_call: TRBJ1-4; cdr3_nt: TGTGCCAGCAGCTCGGACACTGGTCGGGAAAAACTGTTTTTT; cdr3_aa: CASSSDTGREKLFF
v_call: TRBV12-3/TRBV12-4; clone_size: many; d_call: NA; j_call: TRBJ2-5; cdr3_nt: TGTGCCAGCAGAGTACAAGAGACCCAGTACTTC; cdr3_aa: CASRVQETQYF
v_call: TRBV29-1; clone_size: NA; d_call: NA; j_call: TRBJ2-7; cdr3_nt: TGCAGCGTTGAAGGGGGCGGGAAGCTCCCCTACGAGCAGTACTTC; cdr3_aa: CSVEGGGKLPYEQYF
v_call: TRBV11-2; clone_size: few; d_call: TRBD2; j_call: TRBJ2-1; cdr3_nt: TGTGCCAGCAGCTTATGGGTGGCTAGCGGGGGCTACAATGAGCAGTTCTTC; cdr3_aa: CASSLWVASGGYNEQFF
v_call: TRBV28; clone_size: few; d_call: TRBD1; j_call: TRBJ1-1; cdr3_nt: TGTGCCAGCAGCCAGGGGGACAGGGCTGAAGCTTTCTTT; cdr3_aa: CASSQGDRAEAFF
v_call: TRBV5-1; clone_size: few; d_call: NA; j_call: TRBJ1-1; cdr3_nt: TGCGCCAGCAAACTGGACAGTTGGAACACTGAAGCTTTCTTT; cdr3_aa: CASKLDSWNTEAFF
v_call: TRBV7-7; clone_size: few; d_call: NA; j_call: TRBJ2-5; cdr3_nt: TGTGCCAGCAGCTCTAATGTGAACACAGAGACCCAGTACTTC; cdr3_aa: CASSSNVNTETQYF
v_call: TRBV3-1; clone_size: few; d_call: TRBD2; j_call: TRBJ2-3; cdr3_nt: TGTGCCAGCAGCACAAATAGCGGGGGGATCCTCACAGATACGCAGTATTTT; cdr3_aa: CASSTNSGGILTDTQYF
v_call: TRBV24-1; clone_size: many; d_call: TRBD1; j_call: TRBJ2-1; cdr3_nt: TGTGCCACCAGCAACCCGGGACAGGGGACTTTCGGTGAGCAGTTCTTC; cdr3_aa: CATSNPGQGTFGEQFF
v_call: TRBV10-3; clone_size: NA; d_call: TRBD1; j_call: TRBJ2-5; cdr3_nt: TGTGCCATCAGAAGACAGGGCGAAGTCGAAGAGACCCAGTACTTC; cdr3_aa: CAIRRQGEVEETQYF
v_call: TRBV12-3/TRBV12-4; clone_size: many; d_call: TRBD2; j_call: TRBJ2-5; cdr3_nt: TGTGCCAGCAGTTTAGTAGCGGGGGAGACCCAGTACTTC; cdr3_aa: CASSLVAGETQYF
v_call: TRBV25-1; clone_size: NA; d_call: TRBD1; j_call: TRBJ2-5; cdr3_nt: TGTGCCAGCAGGGGGACAGGGGGCTTTCAAGAGACCCAGTACTTC; cdr3_aa: CASRGTGGFQETQYF
v_call: TRBV12-3/TRBV12-4; clone_size: many; d_call: TRBD1; j_call: TRBJ1-4; cdr3_nt: TGTGCCAGCAGTGAGGGACAGGGGTGGTACGAAAAACTGTTTTTT; cdr3_aa: CASSEGQGWYEKLFF
v_call: TRBV19; clone_size: NA; d_call: TRBD1; j_call: TRBJ2-1; cdr3_nt: TGTGCCAGTGCGAGTCCGGGACAGGGTGACAATGAGCAGTTCTTC; cdr3_aa: CASASPGQGDNEQFF
v_call: TRBV5-1; clone_size: few; d_call: NA; j_call: TRBJ1-1; cdr3_nt: TGCGCCAGCAGCCCGGACGGGGCTGAAGCTTTCTTT; cdr3_aa: CASSPDGAEAFF
v_call: TRBV18; clone_size: NA; d_call: NA; j_call: TRBJ1-1; cdr3_nt: TGTGCCAGCTCACCAACTATGACCGGGACCCACACTGAAGCTTTCTTT; cdr3_aa: CASSPTMTGTHTEAFF
v_call: TRBV24-1; clone_size: NA; d_call: TRBD2; j_call: TRBJ2-1; cdr3_nt: TGTGCCACCAGTGATTTCAGGAGTAGCGGGACCCTGGACTACAATGAGCAGTTCTTC; cdr3_aa: CATSDFRSSGTLDYNEQFF